The rows below give T cell receptor beta chains drawn from one sample of a study of T-cell memory formation after mild COVID-19. TCRdb re-derived calls from the 5' RACE reads in MiXCR, one entry per CDR3 protein. The repertoire has hundreds of thousands of distinct CDR3 sequences, approximately 20% of them found once; the top ten carry 8.4%. Sequencing was carried out using PBMCs or a T cell subset sorted from them (not recorded which). The receptors originated from an adult woman who had mild COVID-19 (a few samples of this study predate the infection). Cell type and time point are not known. The conserved cysteine and the conserved F or W are not part of the CDR3 here.

J,V,CDR3
TRBJ1-6,TRBV14,ASSQDGLTLH
TRBJ1-6,TRBV9,ASSPRTDKRNSPLH
TRBJ1-5,TRBV12-3/TRBV12-4,ASSYGARNQPQH
TRBJ2-2,TRBV18,ASSPPGQANTGELF
TRBJ2-7,TRBV27,ASSRRGSISYEQY
TRBJ2-3,TRBV7-9,ASSPLAALTDTQY
TRBJ1-2,TRBV5-4,ASSLEGQSLYGYT
TRBJ2-7,TRBV3-1,ASSQGQGRRGEQY
TRBJ2-1,TRBV12-3/TRBV12-4,ASSLNPMGANNEQF
TRBJ1-4,TRBV6-5,ASSRQGKKLF
TRBJ2-5,TRBV7-8,ASSATSRETQY
TRBJ1-1,TRBV6-5,ASSPSEETGWNTEAF
TRBJ2-3,TRBV7-2,ASSGGLALTDTQY
TRBJ2-1,TRBV5-1,ASSLDERAYYNEQF
TRBJ2-6,TRBV5-1,ASSLNLANVLT
TRBJ2-7,TRBV6-5,ASSYTRVLAEFDYEQY
TRBJ2-7,TRBV2,ASSVGTAAYEQY
TRBJ1-1,TRBV5-4,ASSSSTEAF
TRBJ2-7,TRBV29-1,SVEGDRENPYEQY
TRBJ2-3,TRBV12-3/TRBV12-4,ASPPGLAGETDTQY
TRBJ2-7,TRBV7-2,ASSPAYEQY
TRBJ2-3,TRBV7-6,ASSLLNAGATDTQY
TRBJ2-1,TRBV7-8,ASSVRLAGGNEQF
TRBJ1-2,TRBV6-5,ASSWGRANYGYT
TRBJ2-7,TRBV5-1,ASSFGSDSPGD
TRBJ1-3,TRBV6-6,ASSYTTGSSGNTIY
TRBJ2-7,TRBV7-9,ASSSLTPSREQY
TRBJ2-2,TRBV27,ASSFTTLVTGELF
TRBJ1-1,TRBV5-1,ASSPIPRAMNTEAF
TRBJ1-4,TRBV19,ASMEQGVGEKLF
TRBJ2-1,TRBV20-1,SARGGTSGNNEQF
TRBJ2-1,TRBV20-1,SARGGAGTYNEQF